Below are 6 T cell receptor beta chains sequenced from a single sample in a study of CD8+ T cells in alopecia areata. As for treatment: oral pan-JAK inhibitor, 5-10 mg twice daily. It was cDNA, reverse transcribed from extracted RNA, that served as the sequencing template. Assay used: immunoSEQ multiplex PCR; TCRdb lists only in-frame clones, some missing. The table shows hundreds of thousands of clones, with approximately 67% occurring only once. This material consisted of CD4+ T cells sorted from blood, taken at approximately week 44, from a patient treated with tofacitinib. The origin of the receptors is a human donor with alopecia areata.

V and J are TRBV29-1 and TRBJ2-1, with D uncertain. V lost 5 bases, J lost 0 bases, and 8 bases lay in between. Germline V lookup: CDR1 SQVTM, CDR2 ANQGSEA. This CDR3 has 13 amino acids. The CDR3 DNA is TGCAGCGTTACACCGAGCTCCTACAATGAGCAGTTCTTC. As protein: CSVTPSSYNEQFF.

This clone was found a few times. The V call is TRBV29-1, the J call TRBJ1-1; a weak D match, TRBD1 (6 bases). The germline gives CDR1 SQVTM, CDR2 ANQGSEA. V shed 8 bases and J shed 1 base, with 14 bases lying between them. The CDR3 runs 13 residues. The CDR3: CSSKTGENTEAFF. The CDR3 DNA is TGCAGCTCGAAGACAGGCGAGAACACTGAAGCTTTCTTT.

In DNA, the CDR3 is TGTGCCACCAGCAGAGTGGTGGCGGATTTTGCCTACGAGCAGTACTTC. Encoded protein: CATSRVVADFAYEQYF. The V and J genes are TRBV15 and TRBJ2-7; D call uncertain. The CDR3 is made up of 16 amino acids. CDR1 is LNHNV and CDR2 is YYDKDF in the germline V gene (reference sequence). V was trimmed by 1 base and J by 2 bases, leaving 15 bases between them.

The genes are TRBV5-1 and TRBJ1-5; D gene uncertain. Deletions cut 0 bases from V and 2 bases from J, with 9 bases between. In germline, CDR1 is SGHRS, CDR2 YFSETQ. This CDR3 is built from 15 residues. In nucleotides, the CDR3 is TGCGCCAGCAGCTTGGAAGGGCGGGGCAATCAGCCCCAGCATTTT. Translated, it gives CASSLEGRGNQPQHF.

V usage is TRBV7-9 and J usage is TRBJ1-1; D ambiguous. V gave up 2 bases and J gave up 2 bases, with 6 bases separating them. The CDR3 is 13 residues long. Germline V lookup: CDR1 SEHNR, CDR2 FQNEAQ (reference sequence). CDR3 sequence reads: CASSLSANTEAFF. The CDR3 DNA is TGTGCCAGCAGCTTATCTGCCAACACTGAAGCTTTCTTT.

This clone was counted between two and nine times. The rearrangement uses TRBV30 and TRBJ2-6; 9 bases line up with TRBD1. Germline V gene data show CDR1 as GTSNPN and CDR2 as SVGIG (reference sequence). The CDR3 extends over 19 amino acids. The trim removed 3 bases at V and 0 bases at J, leaving 12 bases unmatched. CDR3 DNA: TGTGCCTGGAGCCAGTCCCGGGACAGGGTCTCCTCTGGGGCCAACGTCCTGACTTTC. It yields the protein CAWSQSRDRVSSGANVLTF.